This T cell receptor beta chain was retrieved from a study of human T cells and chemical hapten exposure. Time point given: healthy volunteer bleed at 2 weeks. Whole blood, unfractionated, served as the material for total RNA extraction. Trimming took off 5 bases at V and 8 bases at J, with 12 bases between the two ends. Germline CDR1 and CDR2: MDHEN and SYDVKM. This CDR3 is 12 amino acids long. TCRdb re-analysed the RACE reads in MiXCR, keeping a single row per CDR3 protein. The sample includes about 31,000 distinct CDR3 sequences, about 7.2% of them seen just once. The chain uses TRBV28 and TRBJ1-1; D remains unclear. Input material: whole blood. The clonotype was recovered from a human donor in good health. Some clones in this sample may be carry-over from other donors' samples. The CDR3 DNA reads TGTGCCAGCAGTGAAAGGGCGGAAGAAGCTTTCTTT. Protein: CASSERAEEAFF.